The 23 T cell receptor beta chains presented below share a single source sample, sequenced in a study of blood T cell repertoires in COVID-19. Profiling relied on immunoSEQ multiplex PCR, and the TCRdb table lists in-frame clones only, not all of them. The sample has around 140,000 clones; 84% are singletons. The sequencing sample was made of PBMCs or T cells enriched from blood (not recorded which). Receptor source: a man aged 50 to 59 in a cohort exposed to, infected with or recovered from COVID-19 (not recorded which).

V and J are TRBV9 and TRBJ2-3, with D maybe TRBD1 (5 bases). Germline CDR1 reads SGDLS; CDR2 reads YYNGEE. The CDR3 loop spans 15 amino acids. V lost 5 bases and J lost 2, with 15 bases in between. CDR3 loop: CASSTQVAATDTQYF. The CDR3 coding sequence is TGTGCCAGCAGTACACAGGTTGCCGCCACAGATACGCAGTATTTT. The full variable domain, with the rest looked up from reference TRBV9 and TRBJ2-3, is DSGVTQTPKHLITATGQRVTLRCSPRSGDLSVYWYQQSLDQGLQFLIQYYNGEERAKGNILERFSAQQFPDLHSELNLSSLELGDSALYFCASSTQVAATDTQYFGPGTRLTVL.

This chain links TRBV18 with TRBJ1-2; D perhaps matches TRBD1 (6 bases). With 3 bases removed from V and 7 bases from J, the gap between germline ends came to 18 bases. Germline V gives CDR1 KGHSH, CDR2 LQKENI. This CDR3 is built from 15 residues. The CDR3 loop is CASSPPTGLLLGYTF. Here the CDR3 DNA reads TGTGCCAGCTCACCGCCGACAGGATTGCTCCTTGGCTACACCTTC. Combining the CDR3 with reference TRBV18 and TRBJ1-2 gives the whole variable domain NAGVMQNPRHLVRRRGQEARLRCSPMKGHSHVYWYRQLPEEGLKFMVYLQKENIIDESGMPKERFSAEFPKEGPSILRIQQVVRGDSAAYFCASSPPTGLLLGYTFGSGTRLTVV.

This sequence joins TRBV30 and TRBJ1-3; no firm D call. This CDR3 is built from 15 residues. The germline V and J ends were trimmed by 1 base and 0 bases, with 10 bases remaining between them. CDR1 is GTSNPN and CDR2 is SVGIG in the germline V gene (reference sequence). The CDR3 region has the DNA TGTGCCTGGAGTGCACATACCTTCTCTGGAAACACCATATATTTT. Amino acid sequence: CAWSAHTFSGNTIYF.

V gene TRBV29-1 combines with J gene TRBJ2-7; 10 bases align to TRBD1. CDR3 length equals 13 residues. V shed 6 bases, J shed 3 bases, and the junction held 5 bases outside the gene matches. CDR1 is SQVTM, CDR2 ANQGSEA, per germline. The CDR3 DNA reads TGCAGCGTGGCCAGGACAGGGGGCTACGAGCAGTACTTC. Encoded protein: CSVARTGGYEQYF.

The CDR3 bases are TGTGCCAGCAGCTTACCCACTAGCGGGGGCGGGACAGATACGCAGTATTTT. This codes for CASSLPTSGGGTDTQYF. J is TRBJ2-3 and V is TRBV7-9, with 11 positions matching TRBD2. This CDR3 contains 17 residues. The trim removed 2 bases at V and 3 bases at J, leaving 7 bases unmatched. Germline CDR1 reads SEHNR; CDR2 reads FQNEAQ (reference sequence).

The CDR3 DNA follows: TGTGCCAGCAGCACGGACAGGGCCCAGTACTTC. As protein: CASSTDRAQYF. The V and J genes are TRBV2 and TRBJ2-5, with 8 bases matching TRBD1. J was trimmed by 9 bases and V by 6 bases; bases with no gene match: 3. The CDR3 runs to 11 residues. Germline CDR1 is SNHLY and CDR2 is FYNNEI.

V gene TRBV19 combines with J gene TRBJ2-1; D is uncertain. In germline, CDR1 is LNHDA, CDR2 SQIVND (reference sequence). The CDR3 sequence is 15 residues long. V was shortened by 5 bases and J by 0 bases, with 11 bases between the two germline ends. The CDR3 coding sequence is TGTGCCAGTAGTTTTAAACCGAGCTCCTACAATGAGCAGTTCTTC. It codes for CASSFKPSSYNEQFF.

In its sample, this clone was seen a few times. The chain has TRBV28 and TRBJ1-2, with a weak D call TRBD1 (5 bases). This CDR3 is built from 14 residues. With 6 bases removed from V and 4 bases from J, the gap between germline ends came to 15 bases. Germline CDR1 MDHEN, CDR2 SYDVKM. CDR3 in amino acids: CASSLLGQGYGYTF. For the CDR3, the DNA is TGTGCCAGCAGCCTCCTAGGGCAGGGCTATGGCTACACCTTC.

The gene calls are TRBV3-1 (or the pseudogene TRBV3-2) and TRBJ2-7; TRBD1 aligns across 7 bases. V was clipped by 2 bases and J by 0 bases; unmatched bases: 10. Per germline, CDR1 LGHDT and CDR2 YNNKEL (reference sequence). The CDR3 sequence is 17 residues long. For the CDR3, the DNA is TGTGCCAGCAGCCAAACCCGTTTAGGGGGCCTCTCCTACGAGCAGTACTTC. Protein sequence: CASSQTRLGGLSYEQYF.

This clone was recorded only once. This chain uses TRBV4-1 with TRBJ2-7; 7 bases align to TRBD1. Germline CDR1 is MGHRA and CDR2 is YSYEKL. The CDR3 contains 15 residues. J lost 7 bases, V lost 0 bases, and 9 bases had no gene match. CDR3 DNA sequence: TGCGCCAGCAGCCAAGAAGGAAGAACAGGGGTGGAGCAGTACTTC. It is translated as CASSQEGRTGVEQYF.

The chain has TRBV7-2 and TRBJ1-1; unclear D gene. CDR1 is SGHTA and CDR2 is FQGNSA in the germline V gene. The CDR3 sequence is 14 residues long. Trimming removed 3 bases at V and 1 base at J, with 9 bases between. The CDR3 region is CASSFGLANTEAFF. The CDR3, as DNA: TGTGCCAGCAGCTTCGGACTGGCGAACACTGAAGCTTTCTTT. The full variable domain, its missing parts supplied by reference TRBV7-2 and TRBJ1-1, is GAGVSQSPSNKVTEKGKDVELRCDPISGHTALYWYRQSLGQGLEFLIYFQGNSAPDKSGLPSDRFSAERTGGSVSTLTIQRTQQEDSAVYLCASSFGLANTEAFFGQGTRLTVV.

The rearrangement joins TRBV5-1 to TRBJ1-5, with 7 bases that match TRBD1. The length of the CDR3 is 17 residues. Germline loops: CDR1 SGHRS, CDR2 YFSETQ. With V trimmed by 4 bases and J by 6 bases, 16 bases remained unmatched. CDR3 DNA: TGCGCCAGCAGCCCTCCCAACGAAAGGGGGCGCGGTCAGCCCCAGCATTTT. This codes for CASSPPNERGRGQPQHF. Looking up the rest from reference TRBV5-1 and TRBJ1-5 gives the full variable domain: KAGVTQTPRYLIKTRGQQVTLSCSPISGHRSVSWYQQTPGQGLQFLFEYFSETQRNKGNFPGRFSGRQFSNSRSEMNVSTLELGDSALYLCASSPPNERGRGQPQHFGDGTRLSIL.

The V and J genes are TRBV5-1 and TRBJ2-7; possible D gene TRBD1, 5 bases. The CDR3 consists of 12 residues. Germline V lookup: CDR1 SGHRS, CDR2 YFSETQ. V was cut by 2 bases and J by 2 bases, with 5 bases left in between. CDR3: CASSLGAYEQYF. In nucleotides, the CDR3 is TGCGCCAGCAGCTTAGGGGCCTACGAGCAGTACTTC.

The table lists this clone with a count of one. V usage is TRBV28 and J usage is TRBJ1-2, with D hard to call. Per the germline V gene, CDR1 is MDHEN and CDR2 is SYDVKM. The CDR3 consists of 12 residues. V lost 10 bases and J 3 bases, leaving 12 bases between the germline ends. This CDR3 is CATAGGYYGYTF. CDR3 in DNA: TGTGCCACCGCGGGAGGGTACTATGGCTACACCTTC.

The CDR3 nucleotides are TGTGCCAGCAGCCCGAGAGGTGGGTACGAGCAGTACTTC. Amino acids: CASSPRGGYEQYF. The chain has TRBV7-2 and TRBJ2-7; D gene ambiguous. V lost 5 bases and J 4 bases, leaving 12 bases between the germline ends. This CDR3 contains 13 residues. Germline V gives CDR1 SGHTA, CDR2 FQGNSA.

In DNA, the CDR3 is TGTGCCAGCAGCCCTCAGGGAAGCCCTGATCAGCCCCAGCATTTT. Residues: CASSPQGSPDQPQHF. This chain uses TRBV7-9 with TRBJ1-5; D perhaps matches TRBD1 (5 bases). V lost 5 bases, J lost 5 bases, and 16 bases lay in between. CDR1 is SEHNR and CDR2 is FQNEAQ in the germline V gene (reference sequence). The CDR3 runs 15 residues.

V and J are TRBV29-1 and TRBJ1-3; no reliable D call. Germline V gene data show CDR1 as SQVTM and CDR2 as ANQGSEA. Trimming shortened V by 5 bases and J by 4 bases, and 6 bases separated the two germline ends. The CDR3 spans 11 residues. The CDR3 DNA is TGCAGCGTTCCCCAGGGAAACACCATATATTTT. Protein product: CSVPQGNTIYF.

The J gene is TRBJ1-2, the V gene TRBV10-3; weak D call: TRBD1 (6 bases). Looked up from germline, CDR1 is ENHRY and CDR2 is SYGVKD. Trimming pared 6 bases from V and 3 bases from J, leaving 11 bases between. This CDR3 contains 13 residues. This chain's CDR3 is CAIRDREDYGYTF. The CDR3 DNA is TGTGCCATCAGGGACAGAGAGGACTATGGCTACACCTTC.

A single count supports this clone. V gene TRBV27 combines with J gene TRBJ1-6, with D possibly TRBD1 on 5 matching bases. V was shortened by 11 bases and J by 3 bases, with 11 bases between the two germline ends. The CDR3 loop spans 13 amino acids. Germline CDR1 and CDR2: MNHEY and SMNVEV (reference sequence). The CDR3 sequence: CAVQGGYNSPLHF. The CDR3 bases are TGTGCCGTCCAGGGTGGCTATAATTCACCCCTCCACTTT.

The rearrangement uses TRBV2 and TRBJ2-7, with a weak D call TRBD2 (6 bases). The CDR3 consists of 12 residues. Trimming pared 6 bases from V and 4 bases from J, leaving 10 bases between. Germline V gene sequence: CDR1 SNHLY, CDR2 FYNNEI. The CDR3 DNA reads as TGTGCCAGCAGAGGGGAGGTTTACGAGCAGTACTTC. It specifies CASRGEVYEQYF. Combining the CDR3 with reference TRBV2 and TRBJ2-7 gives the whole variable domain EPEVTQTPSHQVTQMGQEVILRCVPISNHLYFYWYRQILGQKVEFLVSFYNNEISEKSEIFDDQFSVERPDGSNFTLKIRSTKLEDSAMYFCASRGEVYEQYFGPGTRLTVT.

The chain is built from TRBV6-1 and TRBJ1-3; D remains unclear. The CDR3 runs 15 residues. The V end was cut by 1 base, the J end by 2 bases, with 9 bases between. Looked up from germline, CDR1 is MNHNS and CDR2 is SASEGT. The CDR3: CASSEGGSAGNTIYF. The CDR3 DNA reads as TGTGCCAGCAGTGAAGGAGGTAGTGCTGGAAACACCATATATTTT.

J is TRBJ2-5 and V is TRBV19; perhaps TRBD2 as D (5 bases). V gave up 6 bases and J gave up 5 bases, with 19 bases separating them. The CDR3 contains 15 residues. Germline CDR1 LNHDA, CDR2 SQIVND (reference sequence). The CDR3 sequence: CASSSLGILGETQYF. In DNA form, the CDR3 reads TGTGCCAGTAGCAGCCTCGGGATTTTAGGGGAGACCCAGTACTTC.

V is TRBV11-3 and J is TRBJ1-1; a possible D gene is TRBD1 (5 bases). This CDR3 is 13 amino acids long. Germline loops: CDR1 SGHNT, CDR2 YENEEA. Trimming left V 6 bases short and J 1 base short, with 9 bases between. This chain's CDR3 is CASSKGQNTEAFF. In DNA form, the CDR3 reads TGTGCCAGCAGTAAAGGACAGAACACTGAAGCTTTCTTT.